This T cell receptor beta chain was found in a study of blood T cell repertoires in COVID-19. Study details: COVID-19 samples collected from the United States, Italy and Spain covered acute and convalescent phases. The analysed material was cDNA or gDNA that came from T cells, B-cell-depleted T cells, or PBMCs.

In germline, CDR1 is SGDLS, CDR2 YYNGEE. CDR3 size: 16 residues. With V trimmed by 0 bases and J by 10 bases, 10 bases remained unmatched. Original processing methods: Amplification with reference gene primers provided the estimates of nucleated cell counts. TCRdb's copy holds only in-frame clones and misses some; the assay was immunoSEQ multiplex PCR. The V and J calls and clone size were taken over from that table, and D and trimming were inferred from the DNA. The sample carries some 120,000 clones, about 86% recorded once. The TCR comes from a woman between 45 and 60 years old with acute or convalescent COVID-19. The V call is TRBV9, the J call TRBJ2-1; 10 bases agree with TRBD2. Sequenced material: peripheral blood. This chain's CDR3 is CASSVDSGGAKGEQFF. CDR3 nucleotides: TGTGCCAGCAGCGTAGACAGCGGGGGGGCTAAAGGGGAGCAGTTCTTC.